This record covers a single TCR beta chain. Its antigen is undetermined. V lost 4 bases and J lost 0, with 13 bases in between. The CDR3 has 17 amino acids. Germline V gene data show CDR1 as MGHRA and CDR2 as YSYEKL. These data come from a study of response to subunit inactivated influenza vaccine. Regarding the study as a whole: Seasonal influenza vaccination, on each occasion, was suggested by the authors to recruit few new T cells.

In TCRdb, the RT-PCR reads were re-called with MiXCR into one record per CDR3 protein. The table has hundreds of thousands of distinct CDR3 sequences, 15% to 18% seen once. This chain links TRBV4-1 with TRBJ1-6; D not resolved. The receptor was derived from a man aged 45-65 years who received an inactivated influenza vaccine. Sequenced material: PBMCs from blood, taken 11 to 12 days after vaccination. CDR3 sequence reads: CASSPWTSSSYNSPLHF. In DNA, the CDR3 is TGCGCCAGCAGCCCCTGGACTTCTAGCTCCTATAATTCACCCCTCCACTTT.